The 16 T cell receptor beta chains listed next were all sequenced from one sample in a study of cytomegalovirus exposure and HLA in healthy donors. Researchers ran the PCR with 60 Vbeta and 13 Jbeta primers. Profiling relied on immunoSEQ multiplex PCR, and the TCRdb table lists in-frame clones only, not all of them. The sample includes 150,000 or so clones, about 79% of them seen just once. Input material: PBMCs. Every receptor here comes from a female donor in good health and CMV-seronegative.

The chain carries TRBV7-2 and TRBJ2-2; D unresolved. V gave up 5 bases and J gave up 8 bases, with 12 bases separating them. Germline values: CDR1 SGHTA, CDR2 FQGNSA. CDR3 length equals 13 residues. CDR3 residues: CASSQGGGGELFF. The CDR3 DNA reads TGTGCCAGCAGCCAAGGCGGTGGAGGGGAGCTGTTTTTT.

This sequence joins TRBV11-2 and TRBJ2-5; 7 bases are a match to TRBD1. Germline assignment: CDR1 SGHAT and CDR2 FQNNGV. The V gene end was trimmed by 5 bases and the J gene end by 0 bases; junction bases not matched to a gene: 6. This CDR3 is 15 amino acids long. CDR3: CASSGGRGYQETQYF. The CDR3 DNA follows: TGTGCCAGCAGCGGGGGCAGGGGGTACCAAGAGACCCAGTACTTC.

The chain combines TRBV27 with TRBJ1-1; D gene uncertain. V was pared by 6 bases and J by 1 base, with 12 bases between. Germline CDR1 reads MNHEY; CDR2 reads SMNVEV (reference sequence). This CDR3 spans 14 amino acids. The CDR3 sequence: CASREAGPNTEAFF. The CDR3 DNA is TGTGCCAGCAGGGAGGCAGGACCGAACACTGAAGCTTTCTTT.

The chain uses TRBV2 and TRBJ1-2; 7 bases are shared with TRBD1. The CDR3 sequence is 13 residues long. V trimming: 5 bases; J trimming: 3 bases; junction bases outside the gene matches: 3. The germline V gene has CDR1 SNHLY and CDR2 FYNNEI. CDR3 coding DNA: TGTGCCAGCAGTCCTCAGGGGGACTATGGCTACACCTTC. It is translated as CASSPQGDYGYTF.

The chain recombines TRBV6-5 with TRBJ2-7, with a weak D call TRBD1 (6 bases). With 2 bases removed from V and 7 bases from J, the gap between germline ends came to 18 bases. Germline CDR1 MNHEY, CDR2 SVGAGI. The CDR3 is 15 amino acids. The CDR3 loop is CASSYPGTSVGEQYF. CDR3 DNA sequence: TGTGCCAGCAGTTACCCCGGGACATCGGTTGGTGAGCAGTACTTC.

The chain has TRBV6-5 and TRBJ1-2; perhaps TRBD1 as D (6 bases). CDR1 is MNHEY and CDR2 is SVGAGI in the germline V gene. Trimming left V 2 bases short and J 2 bases short, with 9 bases between. The CDR3 contains 14 residues. In DNA form, the CDR3 reads TGTGCCAGCAGTTACGCCAGGGGAAACTATGGCTACACCTTC. Amino acid sequence: CASSYARGNYGYTF.

CDR3 coding DNA: TGTGCCTGGAAGTGGCAGGGGGCGAATCAGCCCCAGCATTTT. It translates to CAWKWQGANQPQHF. The genes are TRBV30 and TRBJ1-5; TRBD1 matches 8 bases. The germline V gene encodes CDR1 GTSNPN and CDR2 SVGIG (reference sequence). This CDR3 spans 14 amino acids. V dropped 4 bases and J dropped 4; count of bases not matched to a gene: 6.

This chain joins TRBV19 and TRBJ2-6, with a weak D call TRBD2 (6 bases). CDR3 length equals 15 residues. Germline V lookup: CDR1 LNHDA, CDR2 SQIVND (reference sequence). Trimming pared 3 bases from V and 4 bases from J, leaving 10 bases between. The CDR3 here is CASSMAAGGANVLTF. CDR3 DNA sequence: TGTGCCAGTAGTATGGCGGCGGGGGGGGCCAACGTCCTGACTTTC. Based on the CDR3 plus reference TRBV19 and TRBJ2-6, the full variable domain is DGGITQSPKYLFRKEGQNVTLSCEQNLNHDAMYWYRQDPGQGLRLIYYSQIVNDFQKGDIAEGYSVSREKKESFPLTVTSAQKNPTAFYLCASSMAAGGANVLTFGAGSRLTVL.

This sequence joins TRBV6-4 and TRBJ1-4; 8 bases line up with TRBD1. Per the germline V gene, CDR1 is MRHNA and CDR2 is SNTAGT. This CDR3 is 15 amino acids long. Trimming took 3 bases from V and 8 from J; bases not matched to a gene: 8. CDR3 in DNA: TGTGCCAGCAGTGAAAGAACAGGGGGTGCAGAAAAACTGTTTTTT. This codes for CASSERTGGAEKLFF.

The chain links TRBV7-6 to TRBJ1-5, with D possibly TRBD1 on 5 matching bases. The length of the CDR3 is 18 residues. V was shortened by 2 bases and J by 2 bases, with 19 bases between the two germline ends. The V gene's germline CDR1 is SGHVS and CDR2 FNYEAQ. The CDR3 region is CASSLRASSGLGNQPQHF. In DNA, the CDR3 is TGTGCCAGCAGCTTAAGGGCCTCGTCAGGGCTGGGCAATCAGCCCCAGCATTTT.

The chain has TRBV19 and TRBJ2-3; TRBD2 aligns across 14 bases. Unmatched junction bases numbered 6, after V lost 5 bases and J lost 2 bases. Germline V gene lookup returns CDR1 LNHDA and CDR2 SQIVND (reference sequence). The CDR3 contains 17 residues. For the CDR3, the DNA is TGTGCCAGTAGTCCGAGACTAGCGGGGGGGTACACAGATACGCAGTATTTT. This codes for CASSPRLAGGYTDTQYF.

The genes are TRBV7-6 and TRBJ2-3; 12 bases map to TRBD2. Trimming at V came to 4 bases and at J to 3 bases, leaving 5 bases not matched to a gene. This CDR3 is 16 amino acids long. CDR1 and CDR2 from the germline V gene are SGHVS and FNYEAQ. The CDR3 reads CASSYLAGGWTDTQYF. CDR3 DNA: TGTGCCAGCAGCTACCTAGCGGGAGGGTGGACAGATACGCAGTATTTT.

The J gene is TRBJ1-3, the V gene TRBV6-5; 7 bases match TRBD1. CDR1 MNHEY and CDR2 SVGAGI come from the germline V gene. V lost 6 bases, J lost 4 bases, and 9 bases stayed unmatched. CDR3 length: 15 amino acids. CDR3 residues: CASSPEGASGNTIYF. CDR3 DNA: TGTGCCAGCAGCCCGGAGGGGGCAAGCGGAAACACCATATATTTT.

The rearrangement links TRBV12-5 to TRBJ1-3, with D possibly being TRBD1 (6 bases). Germline lookup yields CDR1 LGHNT and CDR2 FRNRAP. Trimming stripped 3 bases from V and 0 bases from J, with 6 bases between. The length of the CDR3 is 14 residues. The CDR3 is CASGLQGSGNTIYF. In DNA form, the CDR3 reads TGTGCTAGTGGTTTACAGGGCTCTGGAAACACCATATATTTT. Looking up the rest from reference TRBV12-5 and TRBJ1-3 gives the full variable domain: DARVTQTPRHKVTEMGQEVTMRCQPILGHNTVFWYRQTMMQGLELLAYFRNRAPLDDSGMPKDRFSAEMPDATLATLKIQPSEPRDSAVYFCASGLQGSGNTIYFGEGSWLTVV.

This chain links TRBV4-2 with TRBJ1-1; the match to TRBD1 covers 7 bases. CDR1 and CDR2 (germline): LGHNA, YNFKEQ. V gave up 0 bases and J gave up 9 bases; unmatched junction bases: 7. The CDR3 runs to 14 residues. The CDR3 reads CASSQDTGVGKAFF. CDR3 sequence (DNA): TGTGCCAGCAGCCAAGATACAGGGGTTGGGAAAGCTTTCTTT.

This clone was seen a few times. The rearrangement joins TRBV4-3 to TRBJ1-6; D ambiguous. Trimming removed 4 bases from V and 4 bases from J, with 14 bases in between. This CDR3 comprises 16 residues. Germline CDR1 and CDR2: LGHNA and YSLEER. The CDR3 spells CASSPRPTTYNSPLHF. In DNA, the CDR3 is TGCGCCAGCAGCCCACGGCCCACTACATATAATTCACCCCTCCACTTT.